This TCR beta chain emerged from a study of blood T cell repertoires in COVID-19. Study background: Acute and convalescent COVID-19 specimens originated in the United States, Italy and Spain. The analysed material was cDNA or gDNA that came from T cells, B-cell-depleted T cells, or PBMCs.

In the source study's methods: How many nucleated cells were present was estimated from reference gene primer amplification. The protocol was immunoSEQ multiplex PCR, while the TCRdb copy is restricted to in-frame clones and leaves out a portion. V, J and clone size reflect that table, while D and trimming were determined from the DNA. Of nearly 350,000 clones listed, approximately 82% were seen once; the top ten hold approximately 3.1%. The receptor comes from a man younger than 45 with active or convalescent COVID-19. Sequenced input: peripheral blood.

In DNA form, the CDR3 reads TGCAGCGTTCCGGGACTAGCGGACCAAGAGACCCAGTACTTC. It yields the protein CSVPGLADQETQYF. The chain joins TRBV29-1 to TRBJ2-5; 11 positions agree with TRBD2. V dropped 5 bases and J dropped 0; count of bases not matched to a gene: 2. The CDR3 consists of 14 residues. Per germline, CDR1 SQVTM and CDR2 ANQGSEA. Looking up the rest from reference TRBV29-1 and TRBJ2-5 gives the full variable domain: SAVISQKPSRDICQRGTSLTIQCQVDSQVTMMFWYRQQPGQSLTLIATANQGSEATYESGFVIDKFPISRPNLTFSTLTVSNMSPEDSSIYLCSVPGLADQETQYFGPGTRLLVL.